The 9 T cell receptor beta chains below were found in one sample sequenced in a study of metastatic and nonmetastatic thyroid tumors. No treatment of any kind had been given to any patient before thyroid surgery. TCRdb reprocessed the PCR reads via MiXCR. The sample holds 25,000 to 35,000 clones, around 30% seen once. Sequencing was performed on blood. The origin of the receptors is a female donor with papillary thyroid cancer or a benign thyroid nodule (not recorded which). Some clones in this sample may be carry-over from other donors' samples.

In its sample, this clone was seen many times. The chain is built from TRBV20-1 and TRBJ2-1; 7 nucleotides align to TRBD1. CDR3 size: 14 residues. Trimming took 5 bases from V and 6 from J; bases not matched to a gene: 10. Per the germline V gene, CDR1 is DFQATT and CDR2 is SNEGSKA (reference sequence). CDR3 loop: CSADDRVGVNEQFF. CDR3 nucleotides: TGCAGTGCTGACGACAGGGTAGGAGTCAATGAGCAGTTCTTC.

Comments on this clone: Within the sample, other DNA sequences also encode this same CDR3. V usage is TRBV6-1 and J usage is TRBJ2-3, with D possibly being TRBD2 (6 bases). The CDR3 is 15 amino acids. The V end lost 6 bases, the J end lost 12 bases, and 25 bases lay between the germline ends. From germline, CDR1 is MNHNS and CDR2 SASEGT. CDR3 sequence: CASRPGLALRGTQYF. For the CDR3, the DNA is TGTGCCAGCAGGCCGGGACTGGCGTTACGGGGTACTCAGTATTTT.

This clone was seen repeatedly, ten times or more. The V and J genes are TRBV24-1 and TRBJ2-1; 8 bases are shared with TRBD2. There are 16 residues in the CDR3. V trimming: 4 bases; J trimming: 0 bases; junction bases outside the gene matches: 4. Germline V lookup: CDR1 KGHDR, CDR2 SFDVKD. The CDR3 sequence: CATSDASGYSYNEQFF. DNA for the CDR3: TGTGCCACCAGTGACGCTAGCGGGTACTCCTACAATGAGCAGTTCTTC.

This clone was seen repeatedly, ten times or more. CDR3 loop: CASSQRTGVYGYTF. CDR3 bases: TGTGCCAGCAGTCAGAGAACAGGGGTCTATGGCTACACCTTC. The genes are TRBV6-2 or TRBV6-3 and TRBJ1-2, with 7 bases that match TRBD1. Germline V lookup: CDR1 MNHEY, CDR2 SVGEGT. The CDR3 runs 14 residues. Germline trimming cut 5 bases from V and 4 bases from J; bases unmatched to any gene: 7.

This clone was seen at least ten times. One base away lies a much larger clone, so this may be a sequencing read error. Other DNA sequences in the sample encode the same CDR3. The CDR3 DNA follows: TGTGCCAGCTGGACCGTGACAGGGGGGAATCGCGAGCAGTACTTC. Its translation: CASWTVTGGNREQYF. The rearrangement links TRBV6-1 to TRBJ2-7; the match to TRBD1 covers 9 bases. The ends lost 8 bases at V and 6 bases at J; junction bases unmatched: 14. CDR3 length: 15 amino acids. Germline CDR1 and CDR2: MNHNS and SASEGT.

This clone was detected ten times or more. The CDR3 region has the DNA TGTGCCAGCAGCGCCGGGACAGGGGGCGCAGATACGCAGTATTTT. It encodes CASSAGTGGADTQYF. The rearrangement joins TRBV9 to TRBJ2-3, with 12 bases identical to TRBD1. Germline-derived CDR1 and CDR2 are SGDLS and YYNGEE. This CDR3 has 15 amino acids. With 3 bases clipped from V and 4 bases from J, the junction kept 3 bases outside the gene matches.

V is TRBV30 and J is TRBJ1-2, with no clear D. The CDR3 loop spans 10 amino acids. The V gene lost 2 bases and the J gene lost 13 bases, with 11 bases spanning the gap. Germline V CDR1 and CDR2: GTSNPN, SVGIG (reference sequence). CDR3 nucleotides: TGTGCCTGGAGTCCGGGAGACTTCACCTTC. Encoded protein: CAWSPGDFTF.

This clone showed up many times. The gene calls are TRBV9 and TRBJ1-2, with D possibly being TRBD1 (6 bases). Germline CDR1 reads SGDLS; CDR2 reads YYNGEE. The V and J ends lost 3 bases and 4 bases respectively, with 16 bases between them. The CDR3 has 15 amino acids. The CDR3 loop is CASSGSKQGSYGYTF. In DNA form, the CDR3 reads TGTGCCAGCAGCGGGAGTAAACAGGGATCCTATGGCTACACCTTC.

A word on this clone: The junction does not match germline at one end; this may be a read error. The V call is TRBV5-1, the J call TRBJ2-3; a possible D gene is TRBD2 (6 bases). This CDR3 region has 16 residues. Germline CDR1 SGHRS, CDR2 YFSETQ. The CDR3 sequence is CASSLDLTGASDTQYF. The DNA of the CDR3 is TGCGCAAGCAGCTTGGACCTAACGGGAGCGTCAGATACGCAGTATTTT. The full variable domain, with the rest looked up from reference TRBV5-1 and TRBJ2-3, is KAGVTQTPRYLIKTRGQQVTLSCSPISGHRSVSWYQQTPGQGLQFLFEYFSETQRNKGNFPGRFSGRQFSNSRSEMNVSTLELGDSALYLCASSLDLTGASDTQYFGPGTRLTVL.